These 3 T cell receptor beta chains originate from one sample sequenced in a study of blood T cell repertoires in COVID-19. Sequencing was performed with immunoSEQ multiplex PCR; in TCRdb, only in-frame clones are kept and a portion is missing. Of 350,000 to 500,000 clones listed, 70% to 90% are singletons. Sequenced: PBMCs or T cells enriched from blood (not recorded which). The receptors shown here come from a woman younger than 35 who had been exposed to COVID-19.

CDR3: CASSEGVFPRNTGELFF. The CDR3 DNA is TGTGCCAGCAGTGAGGGGGTTTTCCCTAGGAACACCGGGGAGCTGTTTTTT. The V call is TRBV27, the J call TRBJ2-2; tentatively, D is TRBD1 (6 bases). The CDR3 consists of 17 residues. Trimming cost V 5 bases and J 1 base, with 17 bases left between them. From germline, CDR1 is MNHEY and CDR2 SMNVEV (reference sequence).

J is TRBJ2-1 and V is TRBV7-9; TRBD1 agrees at 7 bases. The CDR3 sequence is 15 residues long. The germline gives CDR1 SEHNR, CDR2 FQNEAQ (reference sequence). Trimming cost V 1 base and J 4 bases; bases outside gene matches: 4. CDR3 DNA sequence: TGTGCCAGCAGCTTAGAAGGGGGCCCTTACAATGAGCAGTTCTTC. Its protein product is CASSLEGGPYNEQFF. Full variable domain (outside the CDR3, taken from reference TRBV7-9 and TRBJ2-1): DTGVSQNPRHKITKRGQNVTFRCDPISEHNRLYWYRQTLGQGPEFLTYFQNEAQLEKSRLLSDRFSAERPKGSFSTLEIQRTEQGDSAMYLCASSLEGGPYNEQFFGPGTRLTVL.

This clone was counted a few times. Here the CDR3 reads CATSRDSGRADEQFF. CDR3 DNA sequence: TGTGCCACCAGCAGAGATAGCGGGAGGGCCGATGAGCAGTTCTTC. The chain employs TRBV15 and TRBJ2-1; TRBD2 matches at 11 bases. V shed 0 bases, J shed 8 bases, and the junction held 3 bases outside the gene matches. Germline CDR1 and CDR2: LNHNV and YYDKDF (reference sequence). The CDR3 runs to 15 residues.